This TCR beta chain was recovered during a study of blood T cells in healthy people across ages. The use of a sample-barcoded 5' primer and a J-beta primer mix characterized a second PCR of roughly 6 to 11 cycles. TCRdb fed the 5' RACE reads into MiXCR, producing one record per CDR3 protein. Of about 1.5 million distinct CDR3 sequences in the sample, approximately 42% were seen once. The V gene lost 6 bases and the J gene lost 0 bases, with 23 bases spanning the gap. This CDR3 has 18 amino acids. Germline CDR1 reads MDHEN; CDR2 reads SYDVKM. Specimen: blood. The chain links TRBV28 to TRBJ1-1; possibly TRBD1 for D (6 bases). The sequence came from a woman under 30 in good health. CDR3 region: CASSLPGGLLGLNTEAFF. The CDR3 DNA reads TGTGCCAGCAGCCTTCCTGGGGGGCTCCTCGGATTGAACACTGAAGCTTTCTTT.